Given below is one TCR beta chain in context. The sample has other DNA sequences that encode this CDR3 too. Germline CDR1 and CDR2: SGHRS and YFSETQ. The V gene end was trimmed by 0 bases and the J gene end by 6 bases; junction bases not matched to a gene: 2. The CDR3 is 15 amino acids. This record belongs to a study of cytomegalovirus exposure and HLA in healthy donors. Sequenced by immunoSEQ multiplex PCR; TCRdb stores in-frame clones only, minus some. The sample has under 250,000 clones, roughly 84% seen once; the top ten hold around 12%. Sequencing input: PBMCs. The clonotype comes from a man between 18 and 35 years old in good health and CMV-seropositive. The chain is built from TRBV5-1 and TRBJ2-1, with 11 bases fitting TRBD2. Written as DNA, the CDR3 is TGCGCCAGCAGCTTGGGACTAGCGGGGCTCAATGAGCAGTTCTTC. Translated: CASSLGLAGLNEQFF.